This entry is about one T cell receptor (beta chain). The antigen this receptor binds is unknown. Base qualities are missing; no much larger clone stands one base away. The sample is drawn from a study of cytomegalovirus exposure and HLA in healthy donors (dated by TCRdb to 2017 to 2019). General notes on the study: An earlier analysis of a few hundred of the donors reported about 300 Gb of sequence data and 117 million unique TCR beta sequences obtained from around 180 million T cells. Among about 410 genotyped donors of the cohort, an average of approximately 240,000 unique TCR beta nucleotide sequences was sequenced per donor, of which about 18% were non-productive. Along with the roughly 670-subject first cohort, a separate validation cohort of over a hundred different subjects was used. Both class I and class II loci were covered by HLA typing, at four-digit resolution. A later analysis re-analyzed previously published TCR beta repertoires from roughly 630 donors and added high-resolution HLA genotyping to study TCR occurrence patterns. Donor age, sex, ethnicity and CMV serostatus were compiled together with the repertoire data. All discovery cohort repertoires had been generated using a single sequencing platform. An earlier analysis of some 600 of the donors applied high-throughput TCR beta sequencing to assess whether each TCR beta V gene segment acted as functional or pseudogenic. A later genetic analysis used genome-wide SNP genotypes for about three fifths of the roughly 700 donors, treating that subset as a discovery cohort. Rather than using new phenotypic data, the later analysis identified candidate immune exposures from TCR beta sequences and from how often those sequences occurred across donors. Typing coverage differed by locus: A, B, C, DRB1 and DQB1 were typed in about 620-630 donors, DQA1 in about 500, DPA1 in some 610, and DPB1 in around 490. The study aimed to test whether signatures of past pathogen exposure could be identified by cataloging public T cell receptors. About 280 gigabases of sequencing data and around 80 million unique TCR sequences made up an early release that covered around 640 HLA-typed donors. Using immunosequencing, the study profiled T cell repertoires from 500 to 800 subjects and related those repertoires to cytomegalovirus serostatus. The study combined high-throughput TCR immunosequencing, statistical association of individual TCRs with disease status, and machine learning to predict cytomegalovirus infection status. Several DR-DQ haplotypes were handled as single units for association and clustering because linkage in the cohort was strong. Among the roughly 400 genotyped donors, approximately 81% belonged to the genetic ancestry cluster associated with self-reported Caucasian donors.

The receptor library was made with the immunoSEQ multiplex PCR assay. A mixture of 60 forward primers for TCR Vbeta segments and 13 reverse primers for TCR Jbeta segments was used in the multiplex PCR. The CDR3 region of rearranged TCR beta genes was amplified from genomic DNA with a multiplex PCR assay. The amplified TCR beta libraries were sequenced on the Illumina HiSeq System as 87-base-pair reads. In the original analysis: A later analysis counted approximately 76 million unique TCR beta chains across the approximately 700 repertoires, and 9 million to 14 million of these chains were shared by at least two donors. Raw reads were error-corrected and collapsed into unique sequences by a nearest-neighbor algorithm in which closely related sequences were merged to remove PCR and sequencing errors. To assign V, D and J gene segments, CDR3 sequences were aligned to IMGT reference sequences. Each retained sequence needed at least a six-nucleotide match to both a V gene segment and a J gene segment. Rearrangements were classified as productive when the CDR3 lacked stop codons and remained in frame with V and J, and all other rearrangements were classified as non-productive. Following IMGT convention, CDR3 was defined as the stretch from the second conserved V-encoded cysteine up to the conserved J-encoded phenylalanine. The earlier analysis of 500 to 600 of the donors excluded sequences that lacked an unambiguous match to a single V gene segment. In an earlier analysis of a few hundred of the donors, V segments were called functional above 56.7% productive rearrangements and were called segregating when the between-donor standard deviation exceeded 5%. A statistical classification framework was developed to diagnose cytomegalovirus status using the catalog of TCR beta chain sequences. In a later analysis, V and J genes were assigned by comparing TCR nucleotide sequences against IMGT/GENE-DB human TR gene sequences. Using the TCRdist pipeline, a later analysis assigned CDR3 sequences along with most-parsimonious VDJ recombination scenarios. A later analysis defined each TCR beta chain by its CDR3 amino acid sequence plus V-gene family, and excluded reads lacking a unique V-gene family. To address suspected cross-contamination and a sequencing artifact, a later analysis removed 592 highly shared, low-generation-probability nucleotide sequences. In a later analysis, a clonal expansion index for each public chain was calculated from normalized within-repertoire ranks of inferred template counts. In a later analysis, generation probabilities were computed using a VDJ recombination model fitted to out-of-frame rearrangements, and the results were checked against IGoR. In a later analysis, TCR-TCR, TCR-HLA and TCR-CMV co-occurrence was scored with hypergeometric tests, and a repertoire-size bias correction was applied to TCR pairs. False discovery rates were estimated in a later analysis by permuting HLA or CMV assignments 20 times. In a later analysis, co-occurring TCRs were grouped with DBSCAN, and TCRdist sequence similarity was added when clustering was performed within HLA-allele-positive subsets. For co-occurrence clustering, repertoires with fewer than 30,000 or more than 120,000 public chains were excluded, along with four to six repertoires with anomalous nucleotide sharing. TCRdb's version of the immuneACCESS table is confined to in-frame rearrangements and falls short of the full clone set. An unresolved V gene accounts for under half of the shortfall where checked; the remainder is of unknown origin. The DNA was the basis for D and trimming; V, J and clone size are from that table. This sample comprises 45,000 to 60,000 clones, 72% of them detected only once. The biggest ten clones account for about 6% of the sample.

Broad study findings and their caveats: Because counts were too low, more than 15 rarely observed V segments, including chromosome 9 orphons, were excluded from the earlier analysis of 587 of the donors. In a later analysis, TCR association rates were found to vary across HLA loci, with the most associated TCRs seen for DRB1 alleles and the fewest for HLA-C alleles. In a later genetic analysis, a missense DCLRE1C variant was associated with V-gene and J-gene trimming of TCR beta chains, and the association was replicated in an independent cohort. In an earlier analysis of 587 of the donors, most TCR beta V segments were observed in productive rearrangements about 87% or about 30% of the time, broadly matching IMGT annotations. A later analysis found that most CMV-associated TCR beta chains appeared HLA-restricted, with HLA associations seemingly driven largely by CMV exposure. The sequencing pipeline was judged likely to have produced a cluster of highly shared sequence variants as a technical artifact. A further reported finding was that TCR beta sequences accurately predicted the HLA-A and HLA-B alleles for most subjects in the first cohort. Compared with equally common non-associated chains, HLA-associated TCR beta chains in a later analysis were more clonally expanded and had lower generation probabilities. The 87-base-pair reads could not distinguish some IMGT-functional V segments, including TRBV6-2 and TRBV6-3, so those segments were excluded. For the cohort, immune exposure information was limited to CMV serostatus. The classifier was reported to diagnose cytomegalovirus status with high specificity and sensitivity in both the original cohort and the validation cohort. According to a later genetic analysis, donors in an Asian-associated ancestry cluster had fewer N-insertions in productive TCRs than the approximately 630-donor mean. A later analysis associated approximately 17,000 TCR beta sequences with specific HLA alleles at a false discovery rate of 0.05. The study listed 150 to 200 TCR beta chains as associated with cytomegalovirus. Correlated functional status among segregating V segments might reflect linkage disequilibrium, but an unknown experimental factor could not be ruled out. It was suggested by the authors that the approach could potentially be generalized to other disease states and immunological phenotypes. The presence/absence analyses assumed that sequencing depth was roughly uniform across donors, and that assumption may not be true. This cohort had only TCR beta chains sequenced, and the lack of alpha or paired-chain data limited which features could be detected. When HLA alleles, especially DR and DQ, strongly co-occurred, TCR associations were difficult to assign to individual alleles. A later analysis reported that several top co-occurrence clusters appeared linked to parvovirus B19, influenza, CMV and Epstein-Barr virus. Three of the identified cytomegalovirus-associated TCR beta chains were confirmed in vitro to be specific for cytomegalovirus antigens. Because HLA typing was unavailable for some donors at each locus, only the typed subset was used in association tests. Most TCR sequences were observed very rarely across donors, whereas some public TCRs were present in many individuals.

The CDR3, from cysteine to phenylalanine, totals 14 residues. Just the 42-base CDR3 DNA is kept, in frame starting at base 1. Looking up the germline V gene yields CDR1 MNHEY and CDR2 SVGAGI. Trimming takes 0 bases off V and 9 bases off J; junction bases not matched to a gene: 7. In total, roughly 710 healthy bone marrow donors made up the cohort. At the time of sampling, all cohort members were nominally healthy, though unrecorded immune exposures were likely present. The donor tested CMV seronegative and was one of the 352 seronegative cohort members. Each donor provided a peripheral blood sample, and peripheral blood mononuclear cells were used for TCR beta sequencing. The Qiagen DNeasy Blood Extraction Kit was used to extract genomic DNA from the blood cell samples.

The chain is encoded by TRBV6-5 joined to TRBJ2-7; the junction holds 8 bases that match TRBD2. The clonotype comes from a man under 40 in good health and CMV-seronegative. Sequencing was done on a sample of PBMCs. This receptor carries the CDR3 CASSYSPAGAGQYF. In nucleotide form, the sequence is TGTGCCAGCAGTTACTCCCCAGCGGGAGCCGGGCAGTACTTC.